What follows is one T cell receptor beta chain and its context. Its recognized antigen is unknown. There are no base qualities to consult, and no much larger clone falls within one base. The CDR3 regions of human TCRbeta chains were analyzed by immunosequencing. In the paper's pipeline: TCRs in the repertoires were compared against a reference library of SARS-CoV-2-specific TCRs that had been generated with the MIRA antigen-specificity platform. Breadth meant the fraction of unique TCRs that were SARS-CoV-2-associated, whereas depth meant the fraction of total T cells that were SARS-CoV-2-associated. Using the MIRA data, each spike-specific TCR was mapped to the spike region that the TCR reacts to and placed in a CD4 or CD8 class. Log10-transformed breadth and depth values were compared by one-way ANOVA with Sidak's multiple comparisons tests. The table comes from immuneACCESS by way of TCRdb, which keeps in-frame sequences with V and J called. Part of the clones is missing from these tables; in studies checked, under half for an unresolved V gene and the rest for unknown reasons. D and trimming were read from the DNA, whereas the V and J calls and clone size are those reported in that table. The sample profile shows some 130,000 clones; roughly 90% of them were found once. The ten largest clones add up to roughly 3% of the sample.

The sample comes from a study of T cell responses to AZD1222 COVID-19 vaccine (dated by TCRdb to 2020 to 2023). Regarding the study in general: Because spike-specific TCR depth and breadth did not differ between the two schedules, AZD1222 recipients who got a second dose at roughly 4 weeks were pooled with those who got a second dose at roughly 12 weeks. TCR sequencing was performed for over 230 trial participants, of whom about 200 were given two doses of AZD1222 and 26 were given two doses of MenACWY control vaccine. Enrollment into the trials was organized by age into subgroups of 18-55, 56-69 and 70-plus years, and those subgroups contained roughly 150, 30 and 60 TCR-sequenced participants, respectively. Study-wide findings and limitations: Because no day 14 peak-response samples were available, repertoires were characterized only after the peak T cell response. The 56-69-year group was small, and its depth increase did not reach significance, likely because of low power. Epitopes outside the regions mutated in the B.1.351 and B.1.1.7 variants were reportedly recognized by nearly half of the unique spike-specific TCRs. Spike-specific TCR breadth and depth rose significantly after two AZD1222 doses compared with day 0 and with MenACWY recipients. Conclusions about previously exposed vaccinees are limited, since just 5 to 7 AZD1222 recipients were seropositive for SARS-CoV-2 at baseline. Participants were mostly white British, with more females than males. The authors suggested clonal diversity may have been underestimated. The vaccine-associated CD4 TCRs covered the entire spike protein, and the dominant responses fell in regions 160-218 and 743-854.

CDR1 and CDR2 are drawn from the germline V gene: SGHVS, FQNEAQ. Measured from the cysteine to the phenylalanine, the CDR3 is 14 residues long. Solely the CDR3 DNA is kept, with 42 bases framed from the first base. Deletion took 3 bases off V and 4 bases off J, with a span of 12 bases between the germline ends. The time point label, read with the paper, signifies: baseline before first vaccination. Vaccinee samples were obtained from the UK trials COV001 and COV002, which included a single-blind randomized controlled phase 2/3 trial of AZD1222 (ChAdOx1 nCoV-19) in healthy adults. For TCRbeta chain sequencing, PBMC samples were collected from trial participants at day 0 and at day 28 after the second dose.

The specimen comprised peripheral blood, sampled on day 0 of AZD1222 vaccination. Recombination connected TRBV7-8 to TRBJ1-2; D gene: possibly TRBD1, on 5 matching bases. The TCR was taken from an adult in good health. The DNA reads TGTGCCAGCAGCTTGGAGGACATTCCCTATGGCTACACCTTC. This encodes CASSLEDIPYGYTF.